Presented here are 9 T cell receptor beta chains from one specimen sequenced in a study of blood T cell repertoires in COVID-19. TCRdb keeps only in-frame clones here, not all; method: immunoSEQ multiplex PCR. Of some 240,000 clones listed, 80% to 90% are singletons. Sequences were obtained from PBMCs or T cells enriched from blood (not recorded which). The receptors derive from a woman between 50 and 59 years old who had been exposed to COVID-19.

The genes are TRBV2 and TRBJ2-7; D remains unclear. The length of the CDR3 is 14 residues. CDR1 and CDR2 from the germline V gene are SNHLY and FYNNEI. V dropped 7 bases and J dropped 2 bases, with 15 bases sitting between them. The CDR3 loop reads CASMVSSGAYEQYF. Here the CDR3 DNA reads TGTGCCAGCATGGTATCCTCCGGAGCCTACGAGCAGTACTTC.

This sequence joins TRBV12-5 and TRBJ1-3, with 8 bases that match TRBD1. There are 20 residues in the CDR3. The V and J ends lost 2 bases and 5 bases, in that order; junction bases with no gene match: 20. Germline V gene data show CDR1 as LGHNT and CDR2 as FRNRAP. This CDR3 is CASGLMPRDRFYRGRNTIYF. DNA for the CDR3: TGTGCTAGTGGTTTGATGCCGCGGGACAGGTTTTACAGGGGAAGAAACACCATATATTTT.

This clone was recorded only once. This rearrangement joins TRBV9 to TRBJ2-3; TRBD2 matches 7 bases. The CDR3 extends over 15 amino acids. Germline lookup yields CDR1 SGDLS and CDR2 YYNGEE. V shed 0 bases and J 2 bases; nucleotides not matched to a gene: 3. The CDR3: CASSVERGPTDTQYF. The CDR3 DNA reads as TGTGCCAGCAGCGTAGAGCGGGGCCCCACAGATACGCAGTATTTT.

The CDR3 DNA sequence: TGTGCCAGCAGCGCGGGGAGGGTCTATGGCTACACCTTC. Translated, it gives CASSAGRVYGYTF. V and J are TRBV9 and TRBJ1-2; D is unclear. The CDR3 covers 13 residues. CDR1 is SGDLS, CDR2 YYNGEE, per germline. The V end lost 3 bases, the J end lost 4 bases, and 10 bases lay between the germline ends.

The chain has TRBV6-5 and TRBJ1-5, with no clear D. CDR1 MNHEY and CDR2 SVGAGI come from the germline V gene. The CDR3 length is 11 residues. Trimming removed 5 bases from V and 9 bases from J, with 8 bases in between. CDR3 sequence: CASSPLRPQHF. DNA for the CDR3: TGTGCCAGCAGTCCCCTGCGGCCCCAGCATTTT.

The chain has TRBV5-3 and TRBJ1-1; TRBD1 matches 8 bases. Being an ORF, TRBV5-3 has a function that is uncertain. The length of the CDR3 is 17 residues. Losses at the gene ends were 10 bases for V and 0 bases for J; bases not matched to a gene: 17. The CDR3 reads CAYGFRGRSVMNTEAFF. Written as DNA, the CDR3 is TGTGCCTATGGTTTCAGGGGGCGTAGCGTCATGAACACTGAAGCTTTCTTT.

As concerns this clone: Other DNA sequences in this sample translate to the same CDR3. The chain has TRBV19 and TRBJ1-3; 7 nucleotides agree with TRBD1. CDR1 is LNHDA, CDR2 SQIVND, per germline (reference sequence). V shed 6 bases, J shed 2 bases, and the junction held 4 bases outside the gene matches. CDR3 size: 14 residues. The CDR3 sequence: CASRYRGPGNTIYF. Written as DNA, the CDR3 is TGTGCCAGTAGATACAGGGGCCCTGGAAACACCATATATTTT.

The chain couples TRBV5-1 to TRBJ2-7, with D perhaps TRBD2 (6 bases). Trimming removed 0 bases at V and 0 bases at J, with 10 bases between. The V gene's germline CDR1 is SGHRS and CDR2 YFSETQ. The CDR3 totals 15 residues. CDR3 residues: CASSLAGVSSYEQYF. The CDR3 region has the DNA TGCGCCAGCAGCTTGGCGGGGGTGAGCTCCTACGAGCAGTACTTC.

V is TRBV7-6 and J is TRBJ1-1; a weak D match, TRBD1 (6 bases). Germline V lookup: CDR1 SGHVS, CDR2 FNYEAQ. This CDR3 region has 11 residues. Trimming took 3 bases from V and 8 from J, leaving 7 bases between them. The CDR3: CASSFTGEAFF. As DNA, the CDR3 is TGTGCCAGCAGCTTTACAGGGGAAGCTTTCTTT.